The sequence of this TCR beta chain was determined in a study of T cell clonotyping in hematopoietic cell transplantation. Overall study findings and caveats: Higher Inverse Simpson Index values in graft donor and pretransplant recipient predicted broader posttransplant TCR diversity. At the given depth, recipient repertoires were over 95% de novo clonotypes. Recipient TCR diversity dropped after transplant; expanded clonotypes rose from day 30 to 180.

The method was immunoSEQ multiplex PCR; TCRdb's version includes in-frame clones alone and lacks a portion of them. The sample yields 55,000 to 70,000 clones, over 90% seen once. In regard to this clone: Antigen: not known.

Germline CDR1 and CDR2: SGHNT and YYREEE (reference sequence). Between the trimmed V and J ends, which lost 4 bases and 4 bases, there was a span of 17 bases. The CDR3 extends over 15 amino acids. The J gene is TRBJ1-1, the V gene TRBV5-4, with a tentative D call TRBD1 (6 bases). What was sequenced was peripheral blood mononuclear cells. The origin of this receptor is a man in his fifties in good health. Some clones in this sample may be carry-over from other donors' samples. CDR3 bases: TGTGCCAGCAGCGCCGTGGGGGGGCGAGGCACTGAAGCTTTCTTT. This sequence encodes CASSAVGGRGTEAFF.